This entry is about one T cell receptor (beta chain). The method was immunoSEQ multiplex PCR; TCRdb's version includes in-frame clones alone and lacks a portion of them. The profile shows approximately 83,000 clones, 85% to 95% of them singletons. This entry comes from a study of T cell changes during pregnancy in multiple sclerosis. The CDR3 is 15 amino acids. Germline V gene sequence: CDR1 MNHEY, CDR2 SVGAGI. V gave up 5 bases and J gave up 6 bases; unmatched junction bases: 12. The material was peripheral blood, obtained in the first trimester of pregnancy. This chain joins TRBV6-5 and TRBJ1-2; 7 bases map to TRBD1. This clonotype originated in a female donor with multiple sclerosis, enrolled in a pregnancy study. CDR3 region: CASSPDRPQGDGYTF. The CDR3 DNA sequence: TGTGCCAGCAGTCCCGACAGGCCCCAGGGGGATGGCTACACCTTC.